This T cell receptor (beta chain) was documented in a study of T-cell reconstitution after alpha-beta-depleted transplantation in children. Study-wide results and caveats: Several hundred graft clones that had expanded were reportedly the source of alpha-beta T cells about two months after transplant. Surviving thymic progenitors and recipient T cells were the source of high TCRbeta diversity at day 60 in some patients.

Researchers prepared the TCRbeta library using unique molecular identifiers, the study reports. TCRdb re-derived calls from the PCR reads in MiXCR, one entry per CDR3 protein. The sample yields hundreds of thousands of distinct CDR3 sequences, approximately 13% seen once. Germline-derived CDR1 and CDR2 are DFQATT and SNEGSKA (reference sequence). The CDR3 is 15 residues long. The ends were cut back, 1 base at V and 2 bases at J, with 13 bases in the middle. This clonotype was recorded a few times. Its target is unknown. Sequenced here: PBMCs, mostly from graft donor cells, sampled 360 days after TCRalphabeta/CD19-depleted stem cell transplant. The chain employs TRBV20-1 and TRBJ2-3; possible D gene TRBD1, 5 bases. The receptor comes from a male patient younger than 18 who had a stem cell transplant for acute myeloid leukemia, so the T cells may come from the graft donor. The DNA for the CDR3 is TGCAGTGCTAGAGGGGGCGAACCTAACACAGATACGCAGTATTTT. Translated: CSARGGEPNTDTQYF.